Sequencing of this T cell receptor (beta chain) was carried out in a study of regulatory T cells in long-lasting Graves disease. Relying on iRepertoire HTBI primers and Arm-PCR of CDR3 regions, the team built TCR beta libraries. TCRdb re-called the multiplex PCR reads through MiXCR, storing one row per CDR3 protein. This table holds hundreds of thousands of distinct CDR3 sequences, around an eighth found once. Germline V CDR1 and CDR2: SGHTS, YDEGEE. The V gene lost 0 bases and the J gene lost 1 base, with 8 bases spanning the gap. The CDR3 has 15 residues. Time point of the sample: newly diagnosed GD, antithyroid drugs for less than 3 months. Researchers made the TCR library from RNA that was extracted from PBMCs. Graves' disease diagnosis used American Thyroid Association guidelines. This sample also appeared in a second study, on T cells in Graves' hyperthyroidism and ophthalmopathy. That report notes: No progression to ophthalmopathy during 18 months of follow-up defined stable disease. A first-round RT-PCR of the TCR CDR3 used the HTBI primer set. Most thyroid clonotypes with frequency above 0.001 were detected in blood.

Sequencing was performed on peripheral blood mononuclear cells (PBMCs), taken at new diagnosis, from a patient treated with antithyroid drugs. The source of this sequence is a man aged 25 to 40 with Graves disease. The chain has TRBV5-8 and TRBJ1-5; D uncertain. The CDR3 protein is CASSLGVNSNQPQHF. DNA for the CDR3: TGTGCCAGCAGCTTGGGGGTGAACAGCAATCAGCCCCAGCATTTT.